What follows is one TCR beta chain and its context. Its cognate antigen is unknown. TCRdb keeps only in-frame clones here, not all; method: immunoSEQ multiplex PCR. The data show about 100,000 clones, around 64% seen once. This sample was taken from a study of shared clonotypes between healthy human individuals. Study as a whole: The plates for each donor numbered three CD4 naive, three CD4 memory, two CD8 naive and one CD8 memory. Study-wide points: Donor scarcity curtailed the genetic and exposure-history diversity represented herein.

The V gene's germline CDR1 is SGHRS and CDR2 YFSETQ. Trimming at V came to 4 bases and at J to 8 bases, leaving 17 bases not matched to a gene. This CDR3 is built from 18 residues. The specimen sequenced was memory CD8+ T cells sorted from blood. Subset of the sample: CD45RO+ cells pooled with CCR7-negative TemRA cells. This sequence originates from a woman in her 30s in good health. V gene TRBV5-1 combines with J gene TRBJ2-1; 11 bases are shared with TRBD2. CDR3 sequence reads: CASSRKGQAASGRHEQFF. The CDR3 DNA sequence: TGCGCCAGCAGCCGAAAAGGACAGGCGGCTAGCGGGAGGCATGAGCAGTTCTTC. Combining the CDR3 with reference TRBV5-1 and TRBJ2-1 gives the whole variable domain KAGVTQTPRYLIKTRGQQVTLSCSPISGHRSVSWYQQTPGQGLQFLFEYFSETQRNKGNFPGRFSGRQFSNSRSEMNVSTLELGDSALYLCASSRKGQAASGRHEQFFGPGTRLTVL.